Below, 8 T cell receptor beta chains from the same sample are listed, as sequenced in a study of blood T cells in healthy people across ages. For the second PCR, which ran for roughly 7 to 11 cycles, a sample-barcoded 5' primer and a J-beta primer mix were used. TCRdb re-called the 5' RACE reads through MiXCR, storing one row per CDR3 protein. Among hundreds of thousands of distinct CDR3 sequences listed, around 45% were seen once. What was sequenced was blood. These receptors were obtained from a man older than 75 in good health.

This clonotype has only a few counts. The V gene is TRBV27, the J gene TRBJ2-2; perhaps TRBD1 as D (6 bases). V gave up 6 bases and J gave up 3 bases, with 14 bases separating them. The germline V gene has CDR1 MNHEY and CDR2 SMNVEV (reference sequence). The CDR3 totals 15 residues. The CDR3 sequence: CASSPDRTYTGELFF. The CDR3 DNA follows: TGTGCCAGCAGCCCCGACAGGACTTACACCGGGGAGCTGTTTTTT.

This clonotype was counted at least ten times. The CDR3 here is CSAAQGSGRNTYNEQFF. CDR3 nucleotides: TGCAGTGCCGCACAGGGTAGCGGGAGGAACACCTACAATGAGCAGTTCTTC. The chain carries TRBV20-1 and TRBJ2-1; TRBD2 matches at 10 bases. With V trimmed by 6 bases and J by 2 bases, 13 bases remained unmatched. In germline, CDR1 is DFQATT, CDR2 SNEGSKA (reference sequence). This CDR3 comprises 17 residues.

This clonotype was counted a few times. DNA for the CDR3: TGTGCCAGCAGTAGCGGGAGGCAATTATACAATGAGCAGTTCTTC. This translates into CASSSGRQLYNEQFF. V gene TRBV12-3 or TRBV12-4 combines with J gene TRBJ2-1; the match to TRBD2 covers 9 bases. The CDR3 consists of 15 residues. The J segment lost 4 bases and the V segment lost 5 bases, leaving 6 bases of the junction unmatched.

The rearrangement uses TRBV7-9 and TRBJ2-1, with D possibly being TRBD2 (6 bases). The germline V gene encodes CDR1 SEHNR and CDR2 FQNEAQ (reference sequence). V lost 5 bases and J 5 bases, leaving 19 bases between the germline ends. The CDR3 extends over 16 amino acids. Here the CDR3 reads CASSGRDSEADNEQFF. CDR3 coding DNA: TGTGCCAGCAGCGGTCGGGACTCCGAGGCCGACAATGAGCAGTTCTTC. Drawing the rest from reference TRBV7-9 and TRBJ2-1, the complete variable domain is DTGVSQNPRHKITKRGQNVTFRCDPISEHNRLYWYRQTLGQGPEFLTYFQNEAQLEKSRLLSDRFSAERPKGSFSTLEIQRTEQGDSAMYLCASSGRDSEADNEQFFGPGTRLTVL.

The V gene is TRBV28, the J gene TRBJ2-6; D call uncertain. The CDR3 has 14 residues. The V gene lost 7 bases and the J gene lost 2 bases, with 9 bases spanning the gap. Germline V lookup: CDR1 MDHEN, CDR2 SYDVKM. CDR3 loop: CASIGLTGANVLTF. CDR3 DNA sequence: TGTGCCAGCATCGGGCTAACTGGGGCCAACGTCCTGACTTTC.

The J gene is TRBJ2-7, the V gene TRBV10-3; D is uncertain. Germline V CDR1 and CDR2: ENHRY, SYGVKD. This CDR3 is 13 amino acids long. Trimming pared 10 bases from V and 0 bases from J, leaving 13 bases between. The CDR3 region is CATRRTLSYEQYF. DNA of the CDR3: TGTGCCACTCGACGGACCCTCTCCTACGAGCAGTACTTC.

In this sample, this clonotype turned up many times. CDR3 DNA: TGCAGTGCTACCCTAGGGGACCGAAATGAGCAGTTCTTC. This codes for CSATLGDRNEQFF. J is TRBJ2-1 and V is TRBV20-1; D tentatively reads TRBD1 or TRBD2 (5 bases each). The V end lost 4 bases, the J end lost 7 bases, and 14 bases lay between the germline ends. The CDR3 sequence is 13 residues long. CDR1 and CDR2 (germline): DFQATT, SNEGSKA (reference sequence).

This clonotype was detected a few times. The V and J genes are TRBV12-3 or TRBV12-4 and TRBJ2-1, with D tentatively TRBD2 (6 bases). Trimming took 8 bases from V and 12 from J, leaving 14 bases between them. The CDR3 has 11 amino acids. CDR3 nucleotides: TGTGCCAGCGGGCGGGATATAGGGCAGTTCTTC. Protein product: CASGRDIGQFF.